The rows below give T cell receptor beta chains drawn from one sample of a study of OX40 agonist ivuxolimab in advanced cancers. Assay: immunoSEQ multiplex PCR; the TCRdb copy retains only in-frame clones and omits some. The sample contains 70,000 to 90,000 clones, less than 95% of which appear only once. The material sequenced was CD4+ or CD8+ T cells sorted from blood, taken in a trial of the OX40 agonist ivuxolimab. These receptor sequences come from an adult with an advanced solid tumor such as melanoma, head and neck, liver or kidney cancer. CDR3s include the opening cysteine and the closing phenylalanine or tryptophan. The D gene is left open where the match is weak. Only some rows state a clone size, as once, few, many or a class for expanded clones.

.,TRBD2,TRBJ2-3,TRBV28,CASGPERGSRADTQYF,TGTGCCAGCGGGCCGGAGCGGGGAAGTAGGGCAGATACGCAGTATTTT
.,.,TRBJ2-3,TRBV29-1,CSAGKSTDTQYF,TGCAGCGCCGGAAAGAGCACAGATACGCAGTATTTT
.,.,TRBJ2-3,TRBV2,CASSEGVTSTDTQYF,TGTGCCAGCAGTGAAGGGGTGACTAGCACAGATACGCAGTATTTT
.,TRBD2,TRBJ2-1,TRBV9,CASSESGALSGDEQFF,TGTGCCAGCAGCGAGAGCGGGGCCCTTTCTGGGGATGAGCAGTTCTTC
.,.,TRBJ2-1,TRBV6-4,CASSPPPGATYNEQFF,TGTGCCAGCAGCCCCCCCCCGGGAGCCACGTACAATGAGCAGTTCTTC
once,.,TRBJ2-1,TRBV15,CATAAPPSEQFF,TGTGCCACCGCCGCCCCCCCGAGCGAGCAGTTCTTC
.,.,TRBJ2-3,TRBV20-1,CSAREGTQYF,TGCAGTGCTAGAGAGGGTACGCAGTATTTT
few,.,TRBJ2-1,TRBV2,CASSQEGQYEQFF,TGTGCCAGCAGCCAAGAGGGGCAATACGAGCAGTTCTTC
.,.,TRBJ1-2,TRBV4-3,CASSQDGTPYGYTF,TGCGCCAGCAGCCAAGACGGGACACCCTATGGCTACACCTTC
.,TRBD2,TRBJ2-4,TRBV14,CASSQNGLGIQYF,TGTGCCAGCAGCCAAAACGGACTAGGAATTCAGTACTTC
.,.,TRBJ1-1,TRBV5-6,CASSLAANTEAFF,TGTGCCAGCAGCTTGGCCGCGAACACTGAAGCTTTCTTT
.,TRBD1,TRBJ1-2,TRBV19,CASLQGGYGYTF,TGTGCCAGTCTTCAGGGGGGTTATGGCTACACCTTC
.,.,TRBJ1-6,TRBV21-1,CASSLQGAHNSPLHF,TGTGCCAGCAGCTTACAGGGGGCCCATAATTCACCCCTCCACTTT